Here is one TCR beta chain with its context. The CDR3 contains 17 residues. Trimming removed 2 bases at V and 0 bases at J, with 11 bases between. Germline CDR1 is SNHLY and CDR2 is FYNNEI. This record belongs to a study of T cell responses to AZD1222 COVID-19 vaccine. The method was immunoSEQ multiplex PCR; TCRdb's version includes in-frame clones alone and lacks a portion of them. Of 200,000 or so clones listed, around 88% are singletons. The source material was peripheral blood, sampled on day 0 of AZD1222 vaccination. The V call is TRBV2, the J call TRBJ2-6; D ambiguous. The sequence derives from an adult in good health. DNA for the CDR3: TGTGCCAGCAGTGAACTCCCTCCCGCCTCTGGGGCCAACGTCCTGACTTTC. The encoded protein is CASSELPPASGANVLTF.